A selection of T cell receptor beta chains follows, all from one sample in a study of read filtering for tumor transcriptome and immune sequencing. Using its own MiXCR run on the reads, TCRdb lists one record per CDR3 protein. The sample comprises 85,000 or so distinct CDR3 sequences, about 12% of which are singletons, and 15% rests with the top ten. The sample comprised a population of CD138-negative cells sorted from bone marrow. These receptors came from a donor at least 40 years old with multiple myeloma. Both conserved end residues are part of each CDR3. D genes are given only for firm matches. Rows may omit the clone size; those that give it use once, few, many or a size class.

>NA|TRBJ2-1|TRBV7-9|many
TGTGCCAGCAGCTTAGCTGGAATGTCCTACAATGAGCAGTTCTTC
CASSLAGMSYNEQFF
>NA|TRBJ1-2|TRBV28|many
TGTGCCAGCAGTTTCTACAGTAACTATGGCTACACCTTC
CASSFYSNYGYTF
>TRBD2|TRBJ2-3|TRBV3-1|many
TGTGCCAGCAGCAGGACTAGCGGGAGTGCAGATACGCAGTATTTT
CASSRTSGSADTQYF
>TRBD2|TRBJ2-1|TRBV19|NA
TGTGCCAGTAGTATAAAGAGCGGGGCCTACAATGAGCAGTTCTTC
CASSIKSGAYNEQFF
>NA|TRBJ2-3|TRBV29-1|many
TGCAGCGTTGACCCCGTCCCAGGGGCAGATACGCAGTATTTT
CSVDPVPGADTQYF
>NA|TRBJ2-3|TRBV7-9|few
TGTGCCAGCAGTTCGACTAGGCCGACAGATACGCAGTATTTT
CASSSTRPTDTQYF
>TRBD1|TRBJ2-5|TRBV5-1|NA
TGCGCCAGCAGCTTGGAGAACAGGGGAGTCGAGACCCAGTACTTC
CASSLENRGVETQYF
>NA|TRBJ1-4|TRBV18|many
TGTGCCAGCTCACCAACCGGGAGTGAAAAACTGTTTTTT
CASSPTGSEKLFF
>NA|TRBJ1-1|TRBV5-1|many
TGCGCCAGCAGCTTGGAGGGTACGGCTGAAGCTTTCTTT
CASSLEGTAEAFF
>TRBD1|TRBJ1-1|TRBV30|many
TGTGCCTGGGCTCCAGGGGGCACTGAAGCTTTCTTT
CAWAPGGTEAFF
>NA|TRBJ2-1|TRBV7-3|NA
TGTGCCAGCAGCCCCCTAAACCCAGGGAGCCCCTACAATGAGCAGTTCTTC
CASSPLNPGSPYNEQFF
>NA|TRBJ2-7|TRBV6-6|many
TGTGCCAGCAGGAAGGGAATGCCCTACGAGCAGTACTTC
CASRKGMPYEQYF
>NA|TRBJ1-1|TRBV28|many
TGTGCCAGCACTTGGGACGGGTATGAAGCTTTCTTT
CASTWDGYEAFF
>TRBD1|TRBJ2-7|TRBV5-1|many
TGTGCCAGCAGCTTGGGGACAGTATCCTACGAGCAGTACTTC
CASSLGTVSYEQYF
>NA|TRBJ2-2|TRBV7-6|many
TGTGCCAGCAGCCTCAACCAGGGTTACACCGGGGAGCTGTTTTTT
CASSLNQGYTGELFF
>NA|TRBJ2-1|TRBV5-1|many
TGCGCCAGCAGCTTGGAACACCAGCACAATGAGCAGTTCTTC
CASSLEHQHNEQFF
>TRBD1|TRBJ2-4|TRBV10-3|few
TGTGCCATCAGCTCCACAGGGGGCGCAGGAAACATTCAGTACTTC
CAISSTGGAGNIQYF